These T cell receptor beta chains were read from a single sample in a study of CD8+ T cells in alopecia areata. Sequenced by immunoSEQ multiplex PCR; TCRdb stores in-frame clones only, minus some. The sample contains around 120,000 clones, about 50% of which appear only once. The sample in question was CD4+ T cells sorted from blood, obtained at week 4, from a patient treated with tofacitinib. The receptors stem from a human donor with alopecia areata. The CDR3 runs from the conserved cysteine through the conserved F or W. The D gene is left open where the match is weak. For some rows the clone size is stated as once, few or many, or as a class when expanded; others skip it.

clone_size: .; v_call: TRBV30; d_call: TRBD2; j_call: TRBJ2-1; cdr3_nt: TGTGCCTGGACCTCGGAGGCGGGAGGGAGGAAGTTCTTC; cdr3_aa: CAWTSEAGGRKFF
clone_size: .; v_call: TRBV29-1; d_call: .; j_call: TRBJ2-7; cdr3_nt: TGCAGCGTTGGCCCGAGGGCCGGGGCCTACGAGCAGTACTTC; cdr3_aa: CSVGPRAGAYEQYF
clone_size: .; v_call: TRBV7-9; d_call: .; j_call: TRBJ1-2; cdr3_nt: TGTGCCAGCAGCTTAGGGGACGGGTCCGGTGGCTACACCTTC; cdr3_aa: CASSLGDGSGGYTF
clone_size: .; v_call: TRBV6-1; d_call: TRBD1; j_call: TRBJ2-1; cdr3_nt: TGTGCCAGCTTAGACAGGGGGGGTCGCAATGAGCAGTTCTTC; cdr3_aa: CASLDRGGRNEQFF
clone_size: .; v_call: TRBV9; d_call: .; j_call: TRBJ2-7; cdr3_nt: TGTGCCAGCAGCGTAGGCCCGGGGACACGTTACGAGCAGTACTTC; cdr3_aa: CASSVGPGTRYEQYF
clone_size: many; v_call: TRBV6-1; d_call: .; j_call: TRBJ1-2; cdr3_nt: TGTGCCAGCAGTGAACAGTCCAGGTCCCAGAACTATGGCTACACCTTC; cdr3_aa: CASSEQSRSQNYGYTF
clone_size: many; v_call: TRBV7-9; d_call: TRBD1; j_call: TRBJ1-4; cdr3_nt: TGTGCCAGCAGCGACAGGGGCGTTAATGAAAAACTGTTTTTT; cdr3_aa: CASSDRGVNEKLFF
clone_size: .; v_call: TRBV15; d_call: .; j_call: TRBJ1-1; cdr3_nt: TGTGCCACCAGCAGAGGGAGAGGGACCCCAGGCACTGAAGCTTTCTTT; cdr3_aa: CATSRGRGTPGTEAFF
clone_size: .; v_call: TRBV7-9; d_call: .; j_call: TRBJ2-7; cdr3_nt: TGTGCCAGCAGCTTATCACAGGGCTCCTACGAGCAGTACTTC; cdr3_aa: CASSLSQGSYEQYF
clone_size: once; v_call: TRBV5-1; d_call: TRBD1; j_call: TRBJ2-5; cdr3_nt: TGCGCCAGCAGCTTCCGGGACAGGGCTCAAGAGACCCAGTACTTC; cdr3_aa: CASSFRDRAQETQYF
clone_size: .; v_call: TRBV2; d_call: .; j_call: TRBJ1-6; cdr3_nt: TGTGCCAGTTCCGGGACCGAAAATTCACCCCTCCACTTT; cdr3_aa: CASSGTENSPLHF
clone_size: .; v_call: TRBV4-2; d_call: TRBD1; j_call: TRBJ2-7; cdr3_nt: TGTGCCAGCAGCCAAGATCTAGGGACAGGGTTTCTCTACGAGCAGTACTTC; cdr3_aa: CASSQDLGTGFLYEQYF
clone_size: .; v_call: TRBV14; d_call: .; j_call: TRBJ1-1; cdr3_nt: TGTGCCAGCAGCCAGGCAGGGGTGTCGAGGAACACTGAAGCTTTCTTT; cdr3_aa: CASSQAGVSRNTEAFF
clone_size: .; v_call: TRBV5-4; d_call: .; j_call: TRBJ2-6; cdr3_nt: TGTGCCAGCAGCCCAACAGTCTCTGGGGCCAACGTCCTGACTTTC; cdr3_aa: CASSPTVSGANVLTF
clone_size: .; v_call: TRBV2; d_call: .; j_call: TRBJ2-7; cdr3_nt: TGTGCCAGCAGTGATAAAAAGGGGCCCTACGAGCAGTACTTC; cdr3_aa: CASSDKKGPYEQYF
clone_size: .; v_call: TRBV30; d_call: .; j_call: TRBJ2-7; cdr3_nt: TGTGCCTGGTGGACCAGAGGACAGATGTCCGAGCAGTACTTC; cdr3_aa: CAWWTRGQMSEQYF
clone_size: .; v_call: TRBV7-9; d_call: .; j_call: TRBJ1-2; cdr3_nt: TGTGCCAGCAGCTTAGACGGGGGCCTTGGCTACACCTTC; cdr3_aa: CASSLDGGLGYTF
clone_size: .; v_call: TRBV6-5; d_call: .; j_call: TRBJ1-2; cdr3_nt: TGTGCCAGCAGTTACTCTGGGGCCCGGAACTATGGCTACACCTTC; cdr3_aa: CASSYSGARNYGYTF
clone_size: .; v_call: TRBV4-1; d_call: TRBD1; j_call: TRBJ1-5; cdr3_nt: TGCGCCAGCAGCCAACATACCATTACGGGACAGACCAATCAGCCCCAGCATTTT; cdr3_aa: CASSQHTITGQTNQPQHF
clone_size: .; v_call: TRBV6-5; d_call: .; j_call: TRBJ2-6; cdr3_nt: TGTGCCAGCAGGCAGGGAATTGGGGCCAACGTCCTGACTTTC; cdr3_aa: CASRQGIGANVLTF
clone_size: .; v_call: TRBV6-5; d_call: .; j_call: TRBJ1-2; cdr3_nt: TGTGCCAGCAGTTTAACAGGGATTTACTATGGCTACACCTTC; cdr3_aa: CASSLTGIYYGYTF
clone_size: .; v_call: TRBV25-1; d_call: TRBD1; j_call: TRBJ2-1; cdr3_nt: TGTGCCAGCAGCCCCGGGACAGGCTCCTACAATGAGCAGTTCTTC; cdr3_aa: CASSPGTGSYNEQFF
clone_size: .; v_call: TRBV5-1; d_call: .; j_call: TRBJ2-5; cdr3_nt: TGCGCCAGCAGCTTGGAACGGCCGGGGAGATATAGAGAGACCCAGTACTTC; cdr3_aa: CASSLERPGRYRETQYF
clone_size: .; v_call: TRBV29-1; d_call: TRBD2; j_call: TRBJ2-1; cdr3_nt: TGCAGCGCTGGGACTAGCGGGAGCAATGAGCAGTTCTTC; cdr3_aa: CSAGTSGSNEQFF
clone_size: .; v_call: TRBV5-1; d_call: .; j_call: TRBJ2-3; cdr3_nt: TGCGCCAGCAGCTTGGAAGACTCCAGGCAGTATTTT; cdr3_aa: CASSLEDSRQYF
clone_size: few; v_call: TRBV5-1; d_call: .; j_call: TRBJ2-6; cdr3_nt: TGCGCCAGCAGCTTATATGGGGCCAACGTCCTGACTTTC; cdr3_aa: CASSLYGANVLTF
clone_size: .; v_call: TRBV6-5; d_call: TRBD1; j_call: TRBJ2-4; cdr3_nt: TGTGCCAGCAGAGCGACAGGGAAGGCCAAAAACATTCAGTACTTC; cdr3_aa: CASRATGKAKNIQYF
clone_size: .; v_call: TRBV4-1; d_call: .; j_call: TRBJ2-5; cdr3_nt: TGCGCCAGCAGCCTCTCCTTTGGAAGGGAGACCCAGTACTTC; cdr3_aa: CASSLSFGRETQYF
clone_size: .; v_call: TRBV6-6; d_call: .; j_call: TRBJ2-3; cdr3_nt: TGTGCCAGCACGGGTAGCGTGGATACGCAGTATTTT; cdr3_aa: CASTGSVDTQYF
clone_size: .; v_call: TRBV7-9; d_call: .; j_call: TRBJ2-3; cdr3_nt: TGTGCCAGCAGCGTTACTCCCGATACGCAGTATTTT; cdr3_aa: CASSVTPDTQYF
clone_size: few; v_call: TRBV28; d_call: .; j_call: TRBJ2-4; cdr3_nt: TGTGCCAGCAGTCCACCTCCTGGGAACATTCAGTACTTC; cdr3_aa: CASSPPPGNIQYF
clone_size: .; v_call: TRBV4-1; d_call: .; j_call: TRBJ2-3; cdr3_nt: TGCGCCAGCAGCCAACCGACAGATACGCAGTATTTT; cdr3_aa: CASSQPTDTQYF
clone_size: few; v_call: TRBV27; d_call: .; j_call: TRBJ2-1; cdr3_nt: TGTGCCACACAACCGCGAGCGTTAGGCAATGAGCAGTTCTTC; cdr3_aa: CATQPRALGNEQFF
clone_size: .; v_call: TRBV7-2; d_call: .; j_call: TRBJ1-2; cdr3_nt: TGTGCCAGCAGCGGGTATAGGCGCTCTGGCTACACCTTC; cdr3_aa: CASSGYRRSGYTF
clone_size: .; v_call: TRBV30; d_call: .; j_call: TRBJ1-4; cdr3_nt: TGTGCCTGGAGTGTAGGCAGGGGAAAACTGTTTTTT; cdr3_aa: CAWSVGRGKLFF
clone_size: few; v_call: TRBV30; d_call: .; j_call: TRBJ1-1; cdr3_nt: TGTGCCTGGAGTGTACTGAACACTGAAGCTTTCTTT; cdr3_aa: CAWSVLNTEAFF
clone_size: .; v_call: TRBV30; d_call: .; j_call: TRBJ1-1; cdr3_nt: TGTGCCTGGAGTATCGGGGGCACTGAAGCTTTCTTT; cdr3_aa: CAWSIGGTEAFF
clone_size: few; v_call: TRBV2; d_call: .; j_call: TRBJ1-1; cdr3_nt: TGTGCCAGCAGTGGAGGGATGACTGAAGCTTTCTTT; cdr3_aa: CASSGGMTEAFF
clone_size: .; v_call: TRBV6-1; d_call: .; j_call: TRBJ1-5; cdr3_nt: TGTGCCAGCAGTAAGGCAGGCAATCAGCCCCAGCATTTT; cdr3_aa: CASSKAGNQPQHF
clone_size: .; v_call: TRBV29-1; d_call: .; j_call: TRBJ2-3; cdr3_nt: TGCAGCGTTGAGGGAACAGATACGCAGTATTTT; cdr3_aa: CSVEGTDTQYF
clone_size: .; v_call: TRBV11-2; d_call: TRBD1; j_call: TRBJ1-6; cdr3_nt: TGTGCCAGCACCCGACAGGGGCGGTCACCCCTCCACTTT; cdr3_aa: CASTRQGRSPLHF
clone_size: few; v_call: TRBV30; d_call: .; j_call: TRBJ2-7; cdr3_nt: TGTGCCTGGAGTTCCGGAGGGACCATCTACGAGCAGTACTTC; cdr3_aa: CAWSSGGTIYEQYF
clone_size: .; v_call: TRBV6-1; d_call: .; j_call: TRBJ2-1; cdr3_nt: TGTGCCAGCAGTCCTGTAAACTTCAATGAGCAGTTCTTC; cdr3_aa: CASSPVNFNEQFF
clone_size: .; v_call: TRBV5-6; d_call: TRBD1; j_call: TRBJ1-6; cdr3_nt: TGTGCCAGCAGCCGTAGACAGGGGTGGGGTTCACCCCTCCACTTT; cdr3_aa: CASSRRQGWGSPLHF
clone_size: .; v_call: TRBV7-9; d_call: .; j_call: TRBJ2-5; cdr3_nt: TGTGCCAGCAGCCCGATAAATTGGGAGACCCAGTACTTC; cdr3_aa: CASSPINWETQYF
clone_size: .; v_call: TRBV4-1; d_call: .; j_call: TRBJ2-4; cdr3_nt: TGCGCCAGCAGTGGGGCAGGTAGGGCCATTCAGTACTTC; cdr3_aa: CASSGAGRAIQYF
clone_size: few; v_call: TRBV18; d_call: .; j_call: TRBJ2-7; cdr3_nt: TGTGCCAGCTCACCACACCTGGAGGGAGGCGAGCAGTACTTC; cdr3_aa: CASSPHLEGGEQYF
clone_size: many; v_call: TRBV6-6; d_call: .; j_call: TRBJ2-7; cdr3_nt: TGTGCCAGCAGTATACGAGGGGTGGACGAGCAGTACTTC; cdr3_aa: CASSIRGVDEQYF
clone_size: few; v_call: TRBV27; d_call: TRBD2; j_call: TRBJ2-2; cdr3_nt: TGTGCCAGCAGCTTTAGACTAGCGGGGTCCGCGAACACCGGGGAGCTGTTTTTT; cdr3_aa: CASSFRLAGSANTGELFF
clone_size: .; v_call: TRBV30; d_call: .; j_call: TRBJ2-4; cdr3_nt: TGTGCCTGGAGAGGCATCGACGTAGCCAAAAACATTCAGTACTTC; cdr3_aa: CAWRGIDVAKNIQYF
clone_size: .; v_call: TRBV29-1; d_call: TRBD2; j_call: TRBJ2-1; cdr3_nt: TGCAGCGTTGAAGAGGGACTAGCGGGAGTCAATGAGCAGTTCTTC; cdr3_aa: CSVEEGLAGVNEQFF
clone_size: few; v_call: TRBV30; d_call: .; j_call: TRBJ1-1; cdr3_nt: TGTGCCTGCAGAGTTCCGGCCAGGAGGAACACTGAAGCTTTCTTT; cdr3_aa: CACRVPARRNTEAFF
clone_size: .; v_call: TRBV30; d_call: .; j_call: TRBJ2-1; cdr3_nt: TGTGCCTGGAGTGTACAAGGGAATGAGCAGTTCTTC; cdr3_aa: CAWSVQGNEQFF
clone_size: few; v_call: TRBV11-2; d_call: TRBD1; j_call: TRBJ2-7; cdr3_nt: TGTGCCAGCAGCTTAGTGGGGACAGGGTTTTACGAGCAGTACTTC; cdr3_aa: CASSLVGTGFYEQYF
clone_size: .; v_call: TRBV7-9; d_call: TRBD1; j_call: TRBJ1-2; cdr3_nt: TGTGCCAGCAGCAACAGATACAGGGGATTCTACACCTTC; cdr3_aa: CASSNRYRGFYTF